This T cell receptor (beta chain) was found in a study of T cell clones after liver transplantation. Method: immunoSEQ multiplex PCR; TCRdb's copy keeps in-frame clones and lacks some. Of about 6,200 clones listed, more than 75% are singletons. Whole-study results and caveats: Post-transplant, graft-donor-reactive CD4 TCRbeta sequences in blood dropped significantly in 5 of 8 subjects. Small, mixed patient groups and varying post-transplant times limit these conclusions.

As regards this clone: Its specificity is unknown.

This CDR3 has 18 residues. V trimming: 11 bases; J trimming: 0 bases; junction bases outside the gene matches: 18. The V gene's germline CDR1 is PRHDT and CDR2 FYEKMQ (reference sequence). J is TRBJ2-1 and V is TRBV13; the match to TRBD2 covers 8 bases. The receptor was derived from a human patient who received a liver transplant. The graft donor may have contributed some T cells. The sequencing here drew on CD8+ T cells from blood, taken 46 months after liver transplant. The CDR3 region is CAGEAGGLIRSSYNEQFF. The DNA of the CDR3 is TGTGCCGGGGAGGCGGGAGGACTAATACGAAGCTCCTACAATGAGCAGTTCTTC.